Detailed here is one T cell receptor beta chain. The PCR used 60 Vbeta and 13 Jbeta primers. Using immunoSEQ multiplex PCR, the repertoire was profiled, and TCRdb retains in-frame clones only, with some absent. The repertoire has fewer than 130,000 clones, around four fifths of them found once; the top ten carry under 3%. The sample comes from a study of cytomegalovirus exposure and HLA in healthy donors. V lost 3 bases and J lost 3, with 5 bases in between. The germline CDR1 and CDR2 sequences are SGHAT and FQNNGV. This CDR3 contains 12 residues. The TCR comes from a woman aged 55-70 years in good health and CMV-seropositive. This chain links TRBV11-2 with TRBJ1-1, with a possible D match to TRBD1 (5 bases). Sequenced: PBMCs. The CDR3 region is CASSFRDTEAFF. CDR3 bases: TGTGCCAGCAGCTTCAGGGACACTGAAGCTTTCTTT.